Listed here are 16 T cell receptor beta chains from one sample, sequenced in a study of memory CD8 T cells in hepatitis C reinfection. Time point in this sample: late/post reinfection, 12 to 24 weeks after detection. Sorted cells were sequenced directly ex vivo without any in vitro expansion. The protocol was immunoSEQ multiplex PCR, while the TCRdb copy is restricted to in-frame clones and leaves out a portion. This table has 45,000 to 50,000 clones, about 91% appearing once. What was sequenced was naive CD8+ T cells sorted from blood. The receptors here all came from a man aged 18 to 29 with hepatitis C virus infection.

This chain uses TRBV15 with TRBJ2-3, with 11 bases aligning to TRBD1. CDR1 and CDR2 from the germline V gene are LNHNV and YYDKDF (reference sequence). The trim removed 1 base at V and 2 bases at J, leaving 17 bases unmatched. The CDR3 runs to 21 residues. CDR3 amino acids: CATSRVGPGQGVLMHTDTQYF. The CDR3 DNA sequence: TGTGCCACCAGCAGAGTCGGTCCGGGACAGGGGGTTTTGATGCACACAGATACGCAGTATTTT.

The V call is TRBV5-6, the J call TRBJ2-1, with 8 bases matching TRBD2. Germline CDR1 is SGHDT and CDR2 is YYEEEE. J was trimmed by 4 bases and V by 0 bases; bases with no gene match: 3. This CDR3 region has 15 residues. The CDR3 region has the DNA TGTGCCAGCAGCTTGGCTGCGGGAGGTTACAATGAGCAGTTCTTC. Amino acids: CASSLAAGGYNEQFF.

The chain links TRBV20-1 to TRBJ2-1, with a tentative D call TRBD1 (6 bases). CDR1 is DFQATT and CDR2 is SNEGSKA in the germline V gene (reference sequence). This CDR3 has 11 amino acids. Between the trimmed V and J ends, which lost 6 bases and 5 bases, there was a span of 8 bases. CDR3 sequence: CSARQDNEQFF. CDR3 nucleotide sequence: TGCAGTGCCCGACAGGACAATGAGCAGTTCTTC.

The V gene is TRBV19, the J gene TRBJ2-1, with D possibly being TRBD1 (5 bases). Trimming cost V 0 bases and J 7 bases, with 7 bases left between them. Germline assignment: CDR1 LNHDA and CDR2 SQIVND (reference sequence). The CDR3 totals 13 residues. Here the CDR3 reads CASSIDQGNEQFF. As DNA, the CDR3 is TGTGCCAGTAGTATAGATCAGGGAAATGAGCAGTTCTTC.

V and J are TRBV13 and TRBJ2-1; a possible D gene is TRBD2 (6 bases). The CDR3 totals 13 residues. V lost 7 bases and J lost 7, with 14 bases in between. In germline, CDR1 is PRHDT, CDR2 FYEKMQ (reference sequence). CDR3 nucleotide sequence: TGTGCCAGCACCCCGGGACTGGGAAATGAGCAGTTCTTC. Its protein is CASTPGLGNEQFF.

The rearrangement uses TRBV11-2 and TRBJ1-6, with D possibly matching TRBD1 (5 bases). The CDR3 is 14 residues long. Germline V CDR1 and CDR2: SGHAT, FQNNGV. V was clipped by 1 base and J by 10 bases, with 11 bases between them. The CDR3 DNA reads TGTGCCAGCAGCTTAGGAAGGGGCACCTCACCCCTCCACTTT. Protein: CASSLGRGTSPLHF.

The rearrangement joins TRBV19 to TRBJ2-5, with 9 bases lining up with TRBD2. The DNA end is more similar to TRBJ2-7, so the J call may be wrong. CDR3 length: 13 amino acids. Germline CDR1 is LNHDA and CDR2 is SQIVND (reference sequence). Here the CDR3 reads CASSWASGNEQYF. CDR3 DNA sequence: TGTGCCAGTAGTTGGGCTAGCGGGAACGAGCAGTACTTC.

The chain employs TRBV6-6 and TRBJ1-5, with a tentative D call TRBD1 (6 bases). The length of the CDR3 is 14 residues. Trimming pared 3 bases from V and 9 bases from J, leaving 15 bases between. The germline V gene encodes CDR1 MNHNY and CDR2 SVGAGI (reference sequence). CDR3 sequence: CASSYTDSRTPQHF. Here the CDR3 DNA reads TGTGCCAGCAGTTATACGGACAGTAGGACGCCCCAGCATTTT.

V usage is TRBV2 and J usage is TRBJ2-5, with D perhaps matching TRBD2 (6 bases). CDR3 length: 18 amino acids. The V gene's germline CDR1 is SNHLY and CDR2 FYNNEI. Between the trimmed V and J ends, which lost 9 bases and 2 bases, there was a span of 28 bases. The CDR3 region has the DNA TGTGCCAGTATGCACGATCCTCCAGTCGGGGGAAAACAAGAGACCCAGTACTTC. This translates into CASMHDPPVGGKQETQYF.

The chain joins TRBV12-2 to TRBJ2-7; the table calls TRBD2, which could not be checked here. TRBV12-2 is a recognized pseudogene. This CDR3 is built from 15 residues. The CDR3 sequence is CASRLRRGAPYEQYV. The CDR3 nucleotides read TGTGCAAGTCGCTTACGGCGGGGGGCCCCCTACGAGCAGTACGTC.

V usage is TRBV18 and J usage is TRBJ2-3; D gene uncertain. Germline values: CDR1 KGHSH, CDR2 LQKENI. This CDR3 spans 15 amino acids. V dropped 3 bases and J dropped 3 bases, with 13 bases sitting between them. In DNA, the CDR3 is TGTGCCAGCTCACCGCCGAGGTCCAATACAGATACGCAGTATTTT. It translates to CASSPPRSNTDTQYF.

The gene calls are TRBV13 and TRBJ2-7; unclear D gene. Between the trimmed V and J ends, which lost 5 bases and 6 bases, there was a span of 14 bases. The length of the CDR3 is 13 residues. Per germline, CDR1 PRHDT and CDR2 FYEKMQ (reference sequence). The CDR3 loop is CASSNAPSREQYF. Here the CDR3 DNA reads TGTGCCAGCAGCAACGCCCCCTCGCGCGAGCAGTACTTC.

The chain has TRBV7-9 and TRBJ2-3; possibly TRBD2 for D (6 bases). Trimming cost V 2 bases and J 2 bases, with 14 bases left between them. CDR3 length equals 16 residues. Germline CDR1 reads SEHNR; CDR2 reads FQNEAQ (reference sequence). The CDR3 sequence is CASSLIQGGPTDTQYF. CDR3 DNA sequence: TGTGCCAGCAGCTTAATCCAGGGAGGTCCCACAGATACGCAGTATTTT.

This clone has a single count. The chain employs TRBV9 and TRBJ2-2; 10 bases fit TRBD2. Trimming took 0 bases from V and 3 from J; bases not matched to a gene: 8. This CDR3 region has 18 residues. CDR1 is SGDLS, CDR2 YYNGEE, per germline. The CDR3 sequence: CASSVELAGPRYTGELFF. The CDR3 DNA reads TGTGCCAGCAGCGTAGAACTAGCGGGGCCCCGATACACCGGGGAGCTGTTTTTT.

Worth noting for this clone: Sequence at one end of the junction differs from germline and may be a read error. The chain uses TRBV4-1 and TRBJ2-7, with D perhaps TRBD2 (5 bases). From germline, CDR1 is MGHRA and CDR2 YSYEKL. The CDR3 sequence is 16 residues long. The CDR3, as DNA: TGCGCCAGCAGCCAAGACTTAAAGGAGGTCCCTTACGAGCAGCACTTC. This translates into CASSQDLKEVPYEQHF.

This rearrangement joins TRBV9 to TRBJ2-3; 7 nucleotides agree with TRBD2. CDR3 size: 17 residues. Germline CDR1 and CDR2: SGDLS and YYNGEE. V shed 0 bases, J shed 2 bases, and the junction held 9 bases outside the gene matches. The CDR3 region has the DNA TGTGCCAGCAGCGTAGGGGTCGGGGGGATCTACACAGATACGCAGTATTTT. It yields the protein CASSVGVGGIYTDTQYF.